This entry describes one T cell receptor (beta chain). Authors' processing steps: The authors estimated nucleated cell counts from reference gene primer amplification. Sequenced by immunoSEQ multiplex PCR; TCRdb stores in-frame clones only, minus some. D and trimming come from the DNA, and the V and J calls and clone size come from that table. The table has approximately 65,000 clones, about nine tenths seen once. Per germline, CDR1 LNHDA and CDR2 SQIVND (reference sequence). Trimming shortened V by 6 bases and J by 8 bases, and 16 bases separated the two germline ends. This CDR3 spans 13 amino acids. The sample belongs to a study of blood T cell repertoires in COVID-19. On the study more broadly: Spain, Italy and the United States supplied samples that represented acute and convalescent COVID-19. PBMCs, B-cell-depleted T cells, or T cells were the source of the cDNA or gDNA that made up the material.

The sample was peripheral blood. The sequence was obtained from a woman aged 18-29 years with acute or convalescent COVID-19. The J gene is TRBJ1-2, the V gene TRBV19, with no clear D. The CDR3, as DNA: TGTGCCAGTAGGAGCACCTCGGTTTCGGGCTACACCTTC. This codes for CASRSTSVSGYTF.